The entry below describes one TCR beta chain. The ends lost 9 bases at V and 5 bases at J; junction bases unmatched: 10. CDR3 size: 14 residues. Per germline, CDR1 SNHLY and CDR2 FYNNEI. These data belong to a study of T cell changes during pregnancy in multiple sclerosis. The data were produced by immunoSEQ multiplex PCR, yet TCRdb's version contains in-frame clones alone and is incomplete. The sample lists 70,000 to 90,000 clones; 80% to 95% were seen once. This TCR derives from a female donor in good health, enrolled as a control in a pregnancy study. Source: peripheral blood, taken in the second trimester of pregnancy. This chain links TRBV2 with TRBJ1-3; 7 bases fit TRBD1. The CDR3: CASTPAQGRNTIYF. In nucleotides, the CDR3 is TGTGCCAGTACTCCGGCACAGGGGAGAAACACCATATATTTT.